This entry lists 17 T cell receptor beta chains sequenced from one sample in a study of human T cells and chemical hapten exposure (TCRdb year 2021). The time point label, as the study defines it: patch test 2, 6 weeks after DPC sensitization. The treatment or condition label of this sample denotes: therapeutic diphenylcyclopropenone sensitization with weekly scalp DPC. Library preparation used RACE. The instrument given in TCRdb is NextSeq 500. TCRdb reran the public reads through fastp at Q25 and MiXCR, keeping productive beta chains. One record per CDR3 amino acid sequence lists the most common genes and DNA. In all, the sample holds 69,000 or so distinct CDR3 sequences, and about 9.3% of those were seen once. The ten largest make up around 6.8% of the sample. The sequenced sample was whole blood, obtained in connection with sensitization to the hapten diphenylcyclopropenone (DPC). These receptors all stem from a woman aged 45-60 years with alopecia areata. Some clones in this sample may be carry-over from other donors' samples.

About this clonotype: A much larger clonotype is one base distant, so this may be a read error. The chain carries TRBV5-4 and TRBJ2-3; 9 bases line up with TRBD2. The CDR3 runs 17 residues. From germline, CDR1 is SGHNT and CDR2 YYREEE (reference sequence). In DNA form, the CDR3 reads TGTGTCAGCAGCTTGGTTGGCGGGAGGGCCGTGGAAGATACGCAGTATTTT. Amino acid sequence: CVSSLVGGRAVEDTQYF.

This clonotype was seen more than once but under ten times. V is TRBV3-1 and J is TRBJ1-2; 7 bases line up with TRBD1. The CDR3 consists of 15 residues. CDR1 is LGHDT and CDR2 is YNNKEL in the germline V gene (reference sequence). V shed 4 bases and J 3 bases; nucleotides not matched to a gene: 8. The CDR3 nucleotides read TGTGCCAGCAGCCGAGACAGGGATGGATACTATGGCTACACCTTC. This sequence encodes CASSRDRDGYYGYTF.

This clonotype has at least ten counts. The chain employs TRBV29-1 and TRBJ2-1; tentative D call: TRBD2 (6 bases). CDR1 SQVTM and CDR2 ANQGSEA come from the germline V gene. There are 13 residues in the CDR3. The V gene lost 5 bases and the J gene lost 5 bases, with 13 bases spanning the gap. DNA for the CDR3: TGCAGCGTTCGTCCGAGACTAGACAATGAGCAGTTCTTC. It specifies CSVRPRLDNEQFF.

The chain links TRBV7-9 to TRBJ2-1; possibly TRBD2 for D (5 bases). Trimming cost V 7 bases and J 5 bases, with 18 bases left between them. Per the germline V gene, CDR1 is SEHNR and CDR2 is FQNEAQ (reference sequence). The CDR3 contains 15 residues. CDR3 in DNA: TGTGCCAGCATCCGAGGGCCTCTATCGAACAATGAGCAGTTCTTC. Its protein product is CASIRGPLSNNEQFF.

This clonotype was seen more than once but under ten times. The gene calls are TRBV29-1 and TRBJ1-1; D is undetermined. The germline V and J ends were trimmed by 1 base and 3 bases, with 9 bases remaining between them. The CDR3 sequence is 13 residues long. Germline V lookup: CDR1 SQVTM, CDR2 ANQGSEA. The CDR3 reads CSVEVRLYTEAFF. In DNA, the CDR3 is TGCAGCGTTGAAGTACGGCTGTACACTGAAGCTTTCTTT.

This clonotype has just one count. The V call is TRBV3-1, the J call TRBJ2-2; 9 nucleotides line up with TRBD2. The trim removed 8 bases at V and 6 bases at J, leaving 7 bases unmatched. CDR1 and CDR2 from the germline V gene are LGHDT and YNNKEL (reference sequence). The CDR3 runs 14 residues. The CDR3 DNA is TGTGCCAGCTGTAGCGGGAGTTCAGCCGGGGAGCTGTTTTTT. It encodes CASCSGSSAGELFF.

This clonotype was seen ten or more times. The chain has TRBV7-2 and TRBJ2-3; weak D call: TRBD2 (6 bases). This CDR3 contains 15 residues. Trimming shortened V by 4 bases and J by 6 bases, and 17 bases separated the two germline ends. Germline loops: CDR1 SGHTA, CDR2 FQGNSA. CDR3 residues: CASSSPPGRGDTQYF. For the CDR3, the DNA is TGTGCCAGCAGCTCCCCCCCCGGGAGAGGGGATACGCAGTATTTT.

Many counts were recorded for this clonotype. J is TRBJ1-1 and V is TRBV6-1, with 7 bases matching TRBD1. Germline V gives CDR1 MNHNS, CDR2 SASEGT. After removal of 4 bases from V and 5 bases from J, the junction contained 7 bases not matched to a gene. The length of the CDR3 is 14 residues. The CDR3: CASSGEGARTEAFF. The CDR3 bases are TGTGCCAGCAGTGGCGAGGGGGCAAGAACTGAAGCTTTCTTT.

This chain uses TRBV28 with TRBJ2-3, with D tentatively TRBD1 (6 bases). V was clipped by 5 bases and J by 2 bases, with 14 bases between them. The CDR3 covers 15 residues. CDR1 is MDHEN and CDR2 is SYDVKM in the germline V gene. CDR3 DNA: TGTGCCAGCAGTCCACCGGCAGGGGCCACAGATACGCAGTATTTT. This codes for CASSPPAGATDTQYF.

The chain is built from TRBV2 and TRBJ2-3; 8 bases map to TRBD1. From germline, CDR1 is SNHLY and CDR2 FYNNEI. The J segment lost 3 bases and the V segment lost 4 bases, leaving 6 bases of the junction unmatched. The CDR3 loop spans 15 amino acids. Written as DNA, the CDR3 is TGTGCCAGCAGTGCGACAGGGGTCCTGACAGATACGCAGTATTTT. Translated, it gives CASSATGVLTDTQYF.

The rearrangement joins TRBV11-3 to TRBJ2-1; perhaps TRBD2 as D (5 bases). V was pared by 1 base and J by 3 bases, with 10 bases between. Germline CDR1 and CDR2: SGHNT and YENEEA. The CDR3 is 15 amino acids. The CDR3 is CASSLGGIIYNEQFF. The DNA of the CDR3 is TGTGCCAGCAGCTTAGGAGGGATCATCTACAATGAGCAGTTCTTC.

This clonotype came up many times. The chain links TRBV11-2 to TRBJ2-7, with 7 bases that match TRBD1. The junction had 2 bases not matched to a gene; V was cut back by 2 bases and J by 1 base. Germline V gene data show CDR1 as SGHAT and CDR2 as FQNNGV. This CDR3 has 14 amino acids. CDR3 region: CASSLSRGSYEQYF. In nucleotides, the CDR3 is TGTGCCAGCAGCTTAAGCAGGGGGTCCTACGAGCAGTACTTC.

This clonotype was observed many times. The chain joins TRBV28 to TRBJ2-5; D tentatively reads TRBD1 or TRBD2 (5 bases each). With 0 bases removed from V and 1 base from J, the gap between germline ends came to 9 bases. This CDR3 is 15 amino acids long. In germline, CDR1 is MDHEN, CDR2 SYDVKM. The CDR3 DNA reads TGTGCCAGCAGTTTATGGTGGGGGACCCAAGAGACCCAGTACTTC. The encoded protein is CASSLWWGTQETQYF.

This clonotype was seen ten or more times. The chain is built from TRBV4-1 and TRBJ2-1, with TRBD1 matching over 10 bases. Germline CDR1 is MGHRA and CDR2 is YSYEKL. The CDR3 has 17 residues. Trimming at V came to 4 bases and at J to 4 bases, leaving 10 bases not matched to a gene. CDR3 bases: TGCGCCAGCAGCCCGACCCTAAGGGACAGGGGATACAATGAGCAGTTCTTC. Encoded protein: CASSPTLRDRGYNEQFF.

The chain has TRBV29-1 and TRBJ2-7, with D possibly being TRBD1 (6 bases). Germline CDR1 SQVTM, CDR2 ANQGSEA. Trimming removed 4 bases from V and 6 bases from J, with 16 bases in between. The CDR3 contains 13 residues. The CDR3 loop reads CSVGSSTGSEQYF. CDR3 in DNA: TGCAGCGTTGGGTCCTCCACAGGGTCCGAGCAGTACTTC.

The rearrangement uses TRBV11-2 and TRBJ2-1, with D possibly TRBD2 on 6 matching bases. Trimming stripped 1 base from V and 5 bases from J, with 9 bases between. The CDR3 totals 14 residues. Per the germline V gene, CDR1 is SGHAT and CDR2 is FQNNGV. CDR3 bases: TGTGCCAGCAGCTTAGCGGGAGAGAACAATGAGCAGTTCTTC. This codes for CASSLAGENNEQFF.

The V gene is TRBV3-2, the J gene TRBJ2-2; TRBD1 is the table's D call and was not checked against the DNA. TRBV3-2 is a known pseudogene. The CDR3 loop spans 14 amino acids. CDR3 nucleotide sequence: TGTGCCAGCAGCCTGACAGGGGACACCGGGGAGCTGTTTTTT. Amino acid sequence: CASSLTGDTGELFF.